The 5 T cell receptor beta chains below come from one sample, sequenced in a study of shared clonotypes between healthy human individuals. Method: immunoSEQ multiplex PCR; TCRdb's copy keeps in-frame clones and lacks some. The repertoire holds about 650,000 clones, with around 95% as singletons. CD45RO-negative CD8 cells positively selected for CCR7 made up the naive population, which excluded terminally differentiated effector memory CD45RA+ cells. Sequencing input: naive CD8+ T cells sorted from blood. The receptors come from a woman younger than 45 in good health.

The genes are TRBV4-1 and TRBJ1-4; possibly TRBD1 for D (5 bases). The V and J ends lost 4 bases and 10 bases respectively, with 13 bases between them. This CDR3 has 13 residues. Germline V gives CDR1 MGHRA, CDR2 YSYEKL. CDR3 nucleotide sequence: TGCGCCAGCAGCCCTCGGGGCGAGGGAAAACTGTTTTTT. Translating it yields CASSPRGEGKLFF.

The table lists this clone with a few counts. Likely a read error: the CDR3 ends without its conserved phenylalanine or tryptophan. The DNA is omitted, as the CDR3 cannot be located on it reliably, and the CDR3 follows TCRdb's listing. This rearrangement joins TRBV4-1 to TRBJ1-1; the table names TRBD1, a call not compared with the DNA. Both ends counted, the CDR3 spans 11 residues. Germline V CDR1 and CDR2: MGHRA, YSYEKL. CDR3 protein: CASSQGTDVLL.

V is TRBV5-8 and J is TRBJ2-5, with no clear D. With the DNA end fitting TRBJ2-7 better, the J assignment may be wrong. The CDR3 is made up of 13 amino acids. Germline CDR1 reads SGHTS; CDR2 reads YDEGEE. The CDR3 reads CASSLAPTDEQYF. The CDR3 bases are TGTGCCAGCAGCTTGGCCCCTACGGACGAGCAGTACTTC.

The V and J genes are TRBV19 and TRBJ1-2; D is unclear. CDR3 length: 13 amino acids. Germline CDR1 and CDR2: LNHDA and SQIVND (reference sequence). V lost 8 bases, J lost 4 bases, and 14 bases lay in between. The CDR3 DNA follows: TGTGCCAGTTCACCTACGGAACTCTATGGCTACACCTTC. Translation: CASSPTELYGYTF.

The J gene is TRBJ2-7, the V gene TRBV7-9; the match to TRBD1 covers 9 bases. J gave up 5 bases and V 3 bases, and 8 bases lay outside the gene matches. The CDR3 totals 15 residues. Germline assignment: CDR1 SEHNR and CDR2 FQNEAQ (reference sequence). The CDR3, as DNA: TGTGCCAGCAGCTTCTCCGGGACAGGGACCGACGAGCAGTACTTC. This translates into CASSFSGTGTDEQYF.